A single sample gave rise to the 8 T cell receptor beta chains below, sequenced in a study of identical twins. TCRdb called the 5' RACE reads again in MiXCR, with one record for every CDR3 protein. This sample has 1.5 million to 2 million distinct CDR3 sequences; around 29% occur once, and the top ten carry 0.25% to 0.3%. What was sequenced was cord blood. Source of these receptors: a newborn girl in good health.

With respect to this clonotype: The junction departs from germline at one end; a sequencing error may be responsible. The gene calls are TRBV7-9 and TRBJ1-2, with D possibly TRBD1 on 5 matching bases. The CDR3 is made up of 14 amino acids. Germline V gene data show CDR1 as SEHNR and CDR2 as FQNEAQ (reference sequence). CDR3 DNA: TGTGTCAGCAGCTTAGTAGGGGCACCTTATGGCTACACCTTC. Encoded protein: CVSSLVGAPYGYTF. Full variable domain (remainder filled in from reference TRBV7-9 and TRBJ1-2): DTGVSQNPRHKITKRGQNVTFRCDPISEHNRLYWYRQTLGQGPEFLTYFQNEAQLEKSRLLSDRFSAERPKGSFSTLEIQRTEQGDSAMYLCVSSLVGAPYGYTFGSGTRLTVV.

This chain uses TRBV6-2 or TRBV6-3 with TRBJ2-7, with D possibly TRBD2 on 6 matching bases. Germline V gives CDR1 MNHEY, CDR2 SVGEGT. With 4 bases removed from V and 7 bases from J, the gap between germline ends came to 11 bases. The CDR3 totals 12 residues. The DNA of the CDR3 is TGTGCCAGCAGTTCGGGAGTGCGGGAGCAGTACTTC. This gives the protein CASSSGVREQYF.

Ten or more counts support this clonotype. The genes are TRBV10-3 and TRBJ2-5; no definite D call. This CDR3 comprises 14 residues. Germline CDR1 is ENHRY and CDR2 is SYGVKD. Trimming left V 0 bases short and J 1 base short, with 6 bases between. The CDR3 loop reads CAISESVSQETQYF. The CDR3 coding sequence is TGTGCCATCAGTGAGTCGGTCAGCCAAGAGACCCAGTACTTC.

This clonotype was observed at least ten times. The junction departs from germline at one end; a sequencing error may be responsible. The rearrangement uses TRBV7-2 and TRBJ2-5, with 15 bases lining up with TRBD2. The length of the CDR3 is 16 residues. The germline V gene has CDR1 SGHTA and CDR2 FQGNSA. CDR3 amino acids: CASSSGLAGGQETQYF. CDR3 bases: TGCGCCAGCAGCTCGGGACTAGCGGGGGGACAAGAGACCCAGTACTTC.

This clonotype has more than one count but fewer than ten. The CDR3: CASSAGGRNIQYF. The CDR3 DNA follows: TGTGCCAGCAGTGCCGGGGGGAGGAACATTCAGTACTTC. The V and J genes are TRBV9 and TRBJ2-4; TRBD2 matches at 7 bases. Germline CDR1 SGDLS, CDR2 YYNGEE. Trimming removed 5 bases from V and 7 bases from J; junction bases left unmatched: 6. CDR3 length equals 13 residues. The whole variable domain, remainder taken from reference TRBV9 and TRBJ2-4, is DSGVTQTPKHLITATGQRVTLRCSPRSGDLSVYWYQQSLDQGLQFLIQYYNGEERAKGNILERFSAQQFPDLHSELNLSSLELGDSALYFCASSAGGRNIQYFGAGTRLSVL.

This chain uses TRBV12-3 or TRBV12-4 with TRBJ2-1; possible D gene TRBD2, 6 bases. CDR3 length equals 18 residues. V lost 1 base to trimming and J lost 1 base, with 17 bases between them. Here the CDR3 reads CASSLERFSGPSYNEQFF. The CDR3 DNA sequence: TGTGCCAGCAGTTTAGAGCGTTTCAGCGGGCCTTCCTACAATGAGCAGTTCTTC.

CDR3 sequence reads: CSAPSGVAGSYEQYF. The CDR3 region has the DNA TGCAGTGCCCCTTCGGGAGTAGCGGGCTCCTACGAGCAGTACTTC. V is TRBV20-1 and J is TRBJ2-7; TRBD2 aligns across 7 bases. Germline V CDR1 and CDR2: DFQATT, SNEGSKA (reference sequence). The CDR3 is 15 residues long. V lost 6 bases to trimming and J lost 0 bases; unmatched junction nucleotides: 11.

In this sample, this clonotype turned up a few times. This rearrangement joins TRBV13 to TRBJ2-1, with 7 bases fitting TRBD1. Unmatched junction bases numbered 11, after V lost 1 base and J lost 5 bases. Germline CDR1 reads PRHDT; CDR2 reads FYEKMQ (reference sequence). The CDR3 runs to 17 residues. The CDR3 region is CASSLVRRGSRHNEQFF. DNA for the CDR3: TGTGCCAGCAGCTTAGTCCGCAGGGGGAGCCGCCACAATGAGCAGTTCTTC.